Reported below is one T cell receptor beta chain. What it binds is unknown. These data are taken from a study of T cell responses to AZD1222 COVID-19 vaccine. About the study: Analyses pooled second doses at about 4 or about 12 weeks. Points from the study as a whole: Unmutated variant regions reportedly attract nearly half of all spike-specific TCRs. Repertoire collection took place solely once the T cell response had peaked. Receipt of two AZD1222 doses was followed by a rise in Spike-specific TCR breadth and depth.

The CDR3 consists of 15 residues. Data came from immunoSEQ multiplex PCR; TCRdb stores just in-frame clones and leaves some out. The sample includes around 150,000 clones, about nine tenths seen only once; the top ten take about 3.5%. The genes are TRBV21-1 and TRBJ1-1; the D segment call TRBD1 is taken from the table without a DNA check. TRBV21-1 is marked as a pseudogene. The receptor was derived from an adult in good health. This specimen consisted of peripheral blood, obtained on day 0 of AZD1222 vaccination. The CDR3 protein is CASSKDFRTALEAFF. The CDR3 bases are TGTGCCAGCAGCAAAGATTTTAGGACAGCCCTTGAAGCTTTCTTT.